The following is a TCR beta chain sequence with its context. Its antigen is not identified. CDR1 is SGHNT and CDR2 is YYREEE in the germline V gene (reference sequence). Trimming pared 4 bases from V and 2 bases from J, leaving 10 bases between. CDR3 length equals 14 residues. The entry originates in a study of cytomegalovirus exposure and HLA in healthy donors. General study points: Most sequenced TCRs were rare (though some public TCRs occurred in many donors).

Both 60 Vbeta primers and 13 Jbeta primers went into the PCR. Generated by immunoSEQ multiplex PCR, the TCRdb table keeps only in-frame clones and is missing some. This sample has roughly 150,000 clones, with approximately 81% found just once. The sequence was collected from a man aged 30-40 years in good health and CMV-seropositive. The chain joins TRBV5-4 to TRBJ1-3; unclear D gene. Sequencing used PBMCs. CDR3 loop: CASSAGRTGNTIYF. In DNA form, the CDR3 reads TGTGCCAGCAGCGCCGGGAGGACTGGAAACACCATATATTTT. Variable domain in full (rest from reference TRBV5-4 and TRBJ1-3): ETGVTQSPTHLIKTRGQQVTLRCSSQSGHNTVSWYQQALGQGPQFIFQYYREEENGRGNFPPRFSGLQFPNYSSELNVNALELDDSALYLCASSAGRTGNTIYFGEGSWLTVV.